This note documents a single T cell receptor beta chain sequence. Its antigen is still unknown. No base quality information exists; no much larger clone differs at one position. Clipping removes 2 bases from V and 4 bases from J, with 5 as the unmatched junction base count. The germline V gene (reference sequence) yields LNHNV for CDR1 and YYDKDF for CDR2. The CDR3 numbers 15 residues from cysteine through phenylalanine. Only the CDR3 DNA stays, 45 bases, in frame from base 1. These data are taken from a study of beta chain features in type 1 diabetes (dated by TCRdb to between 2017 and 2018). Some background on the complete study: Patients and healthy donors did not differ in mean age, gender distribution, total cell number or subset yield. Across all samples, some 99 million sorted cells were examined, and cell number per subset correlated strongly with RNA yield. Regulatory and stem cell-like memory subsets were obtained from only 8 patients and about 8 healthy donors, while naive and central memory subsets were obtained from all 28 donors. The study compared TCRB repertoires of sorted circulating CD4+ T cell subsets between recently diagnosed type 1 diabetes patients and matched healthy donors. Points the paper makes about the study in general: In all four CD4+ subsets, TCRB CDR3 length was moderately but significantly shorter in type 1 diabetes patients. Because the HLA sub-analyses included only small numbers of individuals, any influence of HLA type on TCRB rearrangement was left unresolved. Sequencing cDNA rather than genomic DNA could over-represent highly expressing activated cells, although activation and CD3 levels did not differ between groups. At VDJ recombination sites, type 1 diabetes patients had fewer insertions and more deleted nucleotides, which implies abnormalities in thymic rearrangement. Shorter templates might be favored by PCR, yet because patient and control samples were amplified and corrected together, any such skew would affect both groups equally. Naive, central memory and regulatory TCRB repertoires appeared more similar among patients than among healthy donors.

The entire amount of isolated RNA was reverse transcribed using the High Capacity cDNA Reverse Transcription Kit, so the sequenced TCRB transcripts were expressed ones. Deep immunoSEQ sequencing was performed on naive, central memory and regulatory T cell samples, with an average of around 3.5 million total reads per sample. Sorted cells were lysed in RLT buffer and RNA was extracted with DNase-treated RNeasy Micro or Mini kits, depending on cell number. To prevent cross-contamination, each cell subset was processed individually, whereas patient and healthy donor samples were processed jointly. The immunoSEQ multiplex PCR was used to amplify TCRB sequences from cDNA, generating 87-bp fragments that spanned the CDR3 region. The amplicons were sequenced using the Illumina HiSeq platform. The original methods were these. PCR bias was computationally corrected using synthetic template baselines, reads within Hamming distance 2 were collapsed, and singletons that could not be merged were discarded. Reads were aligned to IMGT to assign V, D and J genes, CDR3 length, and insertions or deletions at six rearrangement sites. Clonotype counts were normalized to sorted cell number within each subset before computing true diversity and Gini coefficients with the tcR R package. The overlap coefficient, calculated on TCRB nucleotide sequences, was used to measure repertoire sharing. As a proxy for the pre-selection repertoire, out-of-frame TCRB sequences from naive cells were analyzed. TCRdb provides this immuneACCESS table in a form limited to in-frame rearrangements. Some clones are lacking; in checked studies, under half of them reflect an unresolved V gene, and why the rest are absent is not known. The D gene and trimming were derived from the DNA, and the V and J assignments and clone size from that table. This sample comprises more than 350,000 clones, over 9.5% of them detected only once. Of the sample, 0.035% to 0.05% is held by the ten largest clones.

Each donor gave one peripheral blood draw, averaging roughly 120 mL, which was collected into heparinised tubes. A BD FACSAria II and a panel including CD45RO, CCR7, CD25, CD127, CD95 and CD27 were used to sort naive, central memory, regulatory and stem cell-like memory CD4+ T cells. A purity above 95% was achieved for all sorted populations. PBMCs were isolated right away by Lymphoprep density gradient centrifugation and were stained directly, without culture. So that batch effects would be minimized, each experiment stained and sorted samples in pairs, pairing one healthy donor with one patient. The rearrangement joined TRBV15 to TRBJ2-3; 8 nucleotides in the junction match TRBD2. What was sequenced was naive CD4+ T cells from blood. Reading the label with the study, this specimen's cell subset or site is: true naive CD4+ T cells. The clonotype originates from a woman between 18 and 29 years old in good health. The sequenced DNA: TGTGCCACCAGCAGACTGGTAGCGGGGCCAGATACGCAGTATTTT. This codes for CATSRLVAGPDTQYF.